This record looks at one T cell receptor beta chain sequence and its context. The sample originates from a study of CD8+ T cells in alopecia areata. Whole-study context: The study gave treated patients oral tofacitinib at 5 to 10 mg twice daily. It was 6 to 18 months of tofacitinib, and then there were 6 months off drug.

Extraction and reverse transcription of RNA yielded cDNA as the sequencing template. TCRdb keeps only in-frame clones here, not all; method: immunoSEQ multiplex PCR. The repertoire holds roughly 200,000 clones, with roughly 59% as singletons. V was clipped by 0 bases and J by 10 bases, with 13 bases between them. The germline V gene encodes CDR1 LGHNA and CDR2 YSLEER. The CDR3 has 15 residues. Lesional scalp punch biopsies and peripheral blood were collected from alopecia areata patients. PBMCs were stained for CD3, CD4 and CD8, and CD4+ and CD8+ T cells were sorted. This chain connects TRBV4-3 to TRBJ1-6; D possibly corresponds to TRBD1 (5 bases). The sequenced sample was CD4+ T cells sorted from blood, obtained at week 0. The TCR comes from a human donor with alopecia areata. The CDR3, as DNA: TGCGCCAGCAGCCAAGAGGTCCGGGGCCGATCACCCCTCCACTTT. Encoded protein: CASSQEVRGRSPLHF.